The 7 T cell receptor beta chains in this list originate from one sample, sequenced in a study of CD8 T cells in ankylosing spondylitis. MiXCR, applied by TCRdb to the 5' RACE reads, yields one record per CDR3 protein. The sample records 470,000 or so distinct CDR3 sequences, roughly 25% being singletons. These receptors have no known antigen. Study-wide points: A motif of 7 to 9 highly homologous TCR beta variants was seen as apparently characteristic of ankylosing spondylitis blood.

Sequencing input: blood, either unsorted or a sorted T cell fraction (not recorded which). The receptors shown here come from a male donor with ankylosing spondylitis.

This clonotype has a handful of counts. CDR3 DNA: TGTGCCAGCAGCCCGGATACCGGGACTAGAGAATACGAGCAGTACTTC. Residues: CASSPDTGTREYEQYF. V and J are TRBV3-1 and TRBJ2-7; 8 nucleotides line up with TRBD2. V was pared by 4 bases and J by 4 bases, with 12 bases of the junction left unmatched. CDR3 length: 16 amino acids. The germline gives CDR1 LGHDT, CDR2 YNNKEL (reference sequence).

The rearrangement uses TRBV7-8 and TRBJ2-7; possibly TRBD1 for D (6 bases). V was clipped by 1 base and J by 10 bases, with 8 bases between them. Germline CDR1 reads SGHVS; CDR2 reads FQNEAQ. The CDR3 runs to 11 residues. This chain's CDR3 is CASSLGQVQYF. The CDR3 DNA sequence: TGTGCCAGCAGCTTAGGACAGGTCCAGTACTTC.

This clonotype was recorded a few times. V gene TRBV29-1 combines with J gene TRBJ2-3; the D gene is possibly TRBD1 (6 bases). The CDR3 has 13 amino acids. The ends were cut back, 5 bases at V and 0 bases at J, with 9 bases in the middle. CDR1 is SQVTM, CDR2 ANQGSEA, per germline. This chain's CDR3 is CSVLQGSTDTQYF. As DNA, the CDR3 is TGCAGCGTTTTACAGGGTAGCACAGATACGCAGTATTTT.

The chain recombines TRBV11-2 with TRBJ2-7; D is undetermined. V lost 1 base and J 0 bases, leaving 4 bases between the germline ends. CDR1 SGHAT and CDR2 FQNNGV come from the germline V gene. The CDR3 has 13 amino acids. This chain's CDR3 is CASSLGHSYEQYF. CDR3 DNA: TGTGCCAGCAGCTTAGGGCACTCCTACGAGCAGTACTTC.

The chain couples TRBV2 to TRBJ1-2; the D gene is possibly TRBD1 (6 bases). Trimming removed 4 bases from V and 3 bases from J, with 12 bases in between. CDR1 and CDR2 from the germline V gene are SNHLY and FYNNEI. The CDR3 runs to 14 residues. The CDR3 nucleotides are TGTGCCAGCAGTGTCGCAGGGGTGGACTATGGCTACACCTTC. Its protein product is CASSVAGVDYGYTF.

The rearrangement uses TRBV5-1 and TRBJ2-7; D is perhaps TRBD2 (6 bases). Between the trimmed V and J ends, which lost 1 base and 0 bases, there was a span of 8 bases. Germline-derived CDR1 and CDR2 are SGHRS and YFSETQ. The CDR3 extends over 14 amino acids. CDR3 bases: TGCGCCAGCAGCTTGAGGAGGGACTCCTACGAGCAGTACTTC. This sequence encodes CASSLRRDSYEQYF. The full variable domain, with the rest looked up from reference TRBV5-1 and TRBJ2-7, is KAGVTQTPRYLIKTRGQQVTLSCSPISGHRSVSWYQQTPGQGLQFLFEYFSETQRNKGNFPGRFSGRQFSNSRSEMNVSTLELGDSALYLCASSLRRDSYEQYFGPGTRLTVT.

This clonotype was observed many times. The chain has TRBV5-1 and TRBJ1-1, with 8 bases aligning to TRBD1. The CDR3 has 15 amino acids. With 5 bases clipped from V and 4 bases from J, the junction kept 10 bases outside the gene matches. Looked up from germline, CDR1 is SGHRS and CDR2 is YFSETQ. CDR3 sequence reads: CASRGAGGASTEAFF. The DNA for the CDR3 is TGCGCCAGCAGGGGGGCAGGGGGCGCGAGCACTGAAGCTTTCTTT.